These T cell receptor beta chains were read from a single sample in a study of blood T cell repertoires in COVID-19. Generated by immunoSEQ multiplex PCR, the TCRdb table keeps only in-frame clones and is missing some. The sample yields some 190,000 clones, 88% seen once. The sample consisted of peripheral blood. The source is a human donor in a cohort sampled during active COVID-19. CDR3s include the opening cysteine and the closing phenylalanine or tryptophan. D genes are given only for firm matches. Rows give clone size only sometimes, using once, few, many, or a class for an expanded clone.

clone_size | j_call | v_call | d_call | cdr3_nt | cdr3_aa
few | TRBJ1-5 | TRBV6-6 | . | TGTGCCAGCAATCAGGGTTCCAATCAGCCCCAGCATTTT | CASNQGSNQPQHF
once | TRBJ2-2 | TRBV30 | TRBD2 | TGTGCCTGGAGAGCCGCCGGGACTACGAACACCGGGGAGCTGTTTTTT | CAWRAAGTTNTGELFF
. | TRBJ2-3 | TRBV7-8 | TRBD2 | TGTGCCAGCAGCTTCTTCTCGGGACTAGCGGGGCTAAGCACAGATACGCAGTATTTT | CASSFFSGLAGLSTDTQYF
. | TRBJ1-2 | TRBV5-6 | TRBD1 | TGTGCCAGCAGCGTCGGACAGGTGCGTGGCTACACCTTC | CASSVGQVRGYTF
. | TRBJ2-3 | TRBV2 | . | TGTGCCAGCACCACAGGGTATGGCACAGATACGCAGTATTTT | CASTTGYGTDTQYF
few | TRBJ2-3 | TRBV10-1 | TRBD2 | TGCGCCAGCAGCCCTCGGGAGGGGGGGGCAGATACGCAGTATTTT | CASSPREGGADTQYF
. | TRBJ2-1 | TRBV27 | . | TGTGCCAGCAGCCAATACAATGAGCAGTTCTTC | CASSQYNEQFF
. | TRBJ2-3 | TRBV11-3 | TRBD2 | TGTGCCAGCAGCTTTGGGGTGGCGGGGGGGAAGGCAGATACGCAGTATTTT | CASSFGVAGGKADTQYF
. | TRBJ2-6 | TRBV4-3 | . | TGCGCCAGCAGCCAGTTCACAGGGTCTGGGGCCAACGTCCTGACTTTC | CASSQFTGSGANVLTF
. | TRBJ2-1 | TRBV4-1 | TRBD2 | TGCGCCAGCAGCCATCCCCCTAGCGGGAGCCGGTATAATGAGCAGTTCTTC | CASSHPPSGSRYNEQFF
. | TRBJ1-4 | TRBV9 | TRBD1 | TGTGCCAGCAGCGTATCCGGGACAGGGGGCTTCGGTGAAAAACTGTTTTTT | CASSVSGTGGFGEKLFF
once | TRBJ1-4 | TRBV7-9 | . | TGTGCCAGCAGCTTAGCCCAGACTGCTAATGAAAAACTGTTTTTT | CASSLAQTANEKLFF
. | TRBJ2-1 | TRBV11-2 | TRBD2 | TGTGCCAGCAGCTTAGGGGGGGGAGGGCCGAATGAGCAGTTCTTC | CASSLGGGGPNEQFF
. | TRBJ2-1 | TRBV20-1 | TRBD2 | TGCAGTGCTCCTGGGGGGGGAGAGCAGTTCTTC | CSAPGGGEQFF
. | TRBJ2-5 | TRBV28 | TRBD1 | TGTGCCAGCAGTTCTATGGGGGGACAGGGGGCTGCTAAGACCCAGTACTTC | CASSSMGGQGAAKTQYF
. | TRBJ1-2 | TRBV3-1/TRBV3-2 | TRBD1 | TGTGCCAGCAGCCAAGGTGGGGGACAGGGGAGATACACCTTC | CASSQGGGQGRYTF
once | TRBJ2-5 | TRBV30 | . | TGTGCCTGGAGTGTAACCCTTGGCTCCCGGAGGGAGACCCAGTACTTC | CAWSVTLGSRRETQYF
. | TRBJ2-7 | TRBV6-2/TRBV6-3 | . | TGTGCCAGCAGTTACGCCCCCAGGCCCCGGGGCGAGCAGTACTTC | CASSYAPRPRGEQYF
few | TRBJ2-7 | TRBV5-1 | TRBD1 | TGCGCCAGCAGCCGACGGGACAGGGGGAATTACGAGCAGTACTTC | CASSRRDRGNYEQYF
. | TRBJ2-1 | TRBV3-1/TRBV3-2 | TRBD2 | TGTGCCAGCAGCCCACTAGCGGGGGGAGTTGAGCAGTTCTTC | CASSPLAGGVEQFF
. | TRBJ2-2 | TRBV9 | . | TGTGCCAGCAGCGTCGAGACAACCAAAAACACCGGGGAGCTGTTTTTT | CASSVETTKNTGELFF
. | TRBJ2-7 | TRBV11-2 | TRBD1 | TGTGCCAGCAGCTTTGACAGGGGGTTTTACGAGCAGTACTTC | CASSFDRGFYEQYF
. | TRBJ2-7 | TRBV5-1 | . | TGCGCCAGCAGCTTGTCCAGCTACGAGCAGTACTTC | CASSLSSYEQYF
. | TRBJ1-2 | TRBV6-5 | TRBD1 | TGTGCCAGCAACAGGGGGGACTATGGCTACACCTTC | CASNRGDYGYTF
. | TRBJ2-1 | TRBV7-6 | . | TGTGCCAGCACCTCCGGCGGAGAGAGGAATGAGCAGTTCTTC | CASTSGGERNEQFF
. | TRBJ1-5 | TRBV30 | . | TGTGCCTGGAGTGTAGGGGTGTATAGCAATCAGCCCCAGCATTTT | CAWSVGVYSNQPQHF
. | TRBJ2-7 | TRBV5-4 | TRBD1 | TGTGCCAGCAGCCCTACACCGGGCGGACAGGGGGAATACGAGCAGTACTTC | CASSPTPGGQGEYEQYF
. | TRBJ2-2 | TRBV19 | TRBD2 | TGTGCCAGTAGCCCGGGACTAGCGGGCGGAACCGGGGAGCTGTTTTTT | CASSPGLAGGTGELFF
. | TRBJ1-2 | TRBV30 | . | TGTGCCTGGAGTGACAGGGTAGAGTACTATGGCTACACCTTC | CAWSDRVEYYGYTF
. | TRBJ2-5 | TRBV18 | . | TGTGCCAGCTCACCACCGGCTCTCGAGACCCAGTACTTC | CASSPPALETQYF
. | TRBJ2-7 | TRBV6-5 | TRBD1 | TGTGCCAGCATATCCCGACAGGGTGCCCACTACGAGCAGTACTTC | CASISRQGAHYEQYF
. | TRBJ2-3 | TRBV5-5 | . | TGTGCCAGCAGCACCGGGACTTTCCCAGATACGCAGTATTTT | CASSTGTFPDTQYF
. | TRBJ2-1 | TRBV19 | TRBD1 | TGTGCCAGTAGTATTGGAGGGACAGGTCGAAGTGTCGTCTACAATGAGCAGTTCTTC | CASSIGGTGRSVVYNEQFF
. | TRBJ2-4 | TRBV24-1 | . | TGTGCCACGAGTTCCCCCCTCGAGGGGGACATTCAGTACTTC | CATSSPLEGDIQYF
. | TRBJ1-3 | TRBV20-1 | . | TGCAGTGCTCTGTCTGGAAACACCATATATTTT | CSALSGNTIYF
. | TRBJ2-7 | TRBV28 | TRBD1 | TGTGCCAGCAGATCGACAGGGCTAGCCTACGAGCAGTACTTC | CASRSTGLAYEQYF
. | TRBJ2-1 | TRBV24-1 | TRBD2 | TGTGCCACCAGTGAAACAGGACTAGCGGGAGGGCCGGGTGAGCAGTTCTTC | CATSETGLAGGPGEQFF
. | TRBJ1-4 | TRBV6-6 | TRBD1 | TGTGCCAGCAGTACTACAGGGGGAGAACATGAAAAACTGTTTTTT | CASSTTGGEHEKLFF
. | TRBJ2-2 | TRBV11-2 | . | TGTGCCAGCAGCTTAGGTTCGTGGGAGGTTAACACCGGGGAGCTGTTTTTT | CASSLGSWEVNTGELFF
once | TRBJ2-7 | TRBV6-2/TRBV6-3 | . | TGTGCCAGCAGTAACAGCTGGGAGCAGTACTTC | CASSNSWEQYF
few | TRBJ1-6 | TRBV24-1 | . | TGTGCCACCAGTGTCGATTCACCCCTCCACTTT | CATSVDSPLHF
. | TRBJ1-2 | TRBV5-4 | TRBD1 | TGTGCCAGCAGCGTAGACAGGGGGGTTGGTGGCTACACCTTC | CASSVDRGVGGYTF
. | TRBJ2-7 | TRBV11-3 | . | TGTGCCAGCAGTCGCGGAGGCGGGGGCGGCTACGAGCAGTACTTC | CASSRGGGGGYEQYF
. | TRBJ1-1 | TRBV5-1 | . | TGCGCCAGCAGCTACGTAGCCGTTAACACTGAAGCTTTCTTT | CASSYVAVNTEAFF
. | TRBJ2-7 | TRBV2 | . | TGTGCCAGCAGCCGACCACCTCTGGGCGGGGCCTATGGGGAGCAGTACTTC | CASSRPPLGGAYGEQYF
once | TRBJ1-5 | TRBV10-3 | TRBD1 | TGTGCCATCAGTGAAGGGACAGGCAATCAGCCCCAGCATTTT | CAISEGTGNQPQHF
. | TRBJ2-7 | TRBV27 | TRBD2 | TGTGCCAGCAGTTTAGCGGGAGGTCTCTACGAGCAGTACTTC | CASSLAGGLYEQYF
. | TRBJ2-1 | TRBV2 | TRBD2 | TGTGCCAGCCTCTTCCGACTAGCGGCTGACGAGGAGCAGTTCTTC | CASLFRLAADEEQFF
. | TRBJ1-3 | TRBV11-3 | TRBD1 | TGTGCCAGCAGCGATGGAGGGGACAGGGGCCCCCCTTCTGGAAACACCATATATTTT | CASSDGGDRGPPSGNTIYF
. | TRBJ2-7 | TRBV4-3 | TRBD2 | TGCGCCAGCAGCCAAGCGACTAGCGGGATCTACGAGCAGTACTTC | CASSQATSGIYEQYF
. | TRBJ1-3 | TRBV25-1 | . | TGTGCCAGCAGTGAACACGGGGAGATTGGAAACACCATATATTTT | CASSEHGEIGNTIYF
. | TRBJ2-5 | TRBV6-1 | TRBD1 | TGTGCCAGCAGTGAACAGACAGGGGGCCAAGAGACCCAGTACTTC | CASSEQTGGQETQYF
once | TRBJ2-3 | TRBV18 | . | TGTGCCAGCTCACCTGTCGGGGATACGCAGTATTTT | CASSPVGDTQYF
. | TRBJ1-1 | TRBV7-2 | . | TGTGCCAGCAGCTTAATCCAGGGGAAGACTGAAGCTTTCTTT | CASSLIQGKTEAFF
. | TRBJ2-1 | TRBV4-1 | TRBD2 | TGCGCCAGCAAGGGGACTAGCGCCCTCTCCTACAATGAGCAGTTCTTC | CASKGTSALSYNEQFF
once | TRBJ1-5 | TRBV5-1 | . | TGCGCCAGCAGCTTGAGGCCAGGGCCCGCGGAGCCCCAGCATTTT | CASSLRPGPAEPQHF
. | TRBJ1-1 | TRBV2 | . | TGTGCCAGCAGCACAAACCGGGGATCGATAAGCGAAGCTTTCTTT | CASSTNRGSISEAFF
. | TRBJ2-5 | TRBV7-9 | TRBD2 | TGTGCCAGCAGCTTCTCGGGGGGTCTCGAAGAGACCCAGTACTTC | CASSFSGGLEETQYF
. | TRBJ2-7 | TRBV7-2 | . | TGTGCCAGCAGCTTAGCGCTCCCTGGGGCGGGGTTTGGCCACGAGCAGTACTTC | CASSLALPGAGFGHEQYF
. | TRBJ2-7 | TRBV28 | . | TGTGCCAGCAGTCCAAGTCTGGCGGCGGGTATGTACTTC | CASSPSLAAGMYF